The sequence of this T cell receptor beta chain was determined in a study of T cells after yellow fever vaccination (dated by TCRdb to the late 2010s). Background on the whole study: Libraries from fractions with low cell numbers were prepared with the SMART-Seq v4 Ultra Low Input RNA kit. To track T-cell clones before and after primary and booster YFV17D yellow fever vaccination, bulk TCR alpha and beta repertoires were sequenced longitudinally. Two healthy male donors, one aged 18 to 30 and one aged 30 to 40 years, were included in the cohort. Blood samples were taken at several timepoints before and after primary and secondary immunization, and bulk PBMC replicates and cell subsets were isolated. Overall study outcomes, separate from this receptor: A small fraction of clonotypes showed up in both the CD4 and CD8 compartments, probably as a result of convergent recombination. Because only a couple of donors were included in the study, the extent to which the findings can be generalized is limited. Compared with the primary T-cell response, the secondary T-cell response was faster but weaker, reaching its peak on day 5 rather than on day 15. Because abundant contaminating clonotypes from the bulk population could be contained in FACS-sorted repertoires, computational filtering was required. Most clones expanded after primary vaccination (around 96% of CD4 and roughly 90% of CD8) were re-detected after the booster, suggesting that broad memory maintenance occurred.

Comment on this clonotype: Its antigen remains unidentified. The input lacks base qualities; no much larger clone sits a single base away.

TCR cDNA was synthesized by 5'RACE template switching, through which a universal primer site and unique molecular identifiers were introduced. cDNA synthesis was primed from both the TCR alpha and TCR beta constant segments. Two PCR steps were used to amplify libraries, with sample barcodes and sequencing adapters being added in the second step. Sequencing of the libraries was done on either Illumina HiSeq 2500 (2x100 bp) or NovaSeq (2x150 bp). Concerning the study's data processing: Demultiplexing of reads and collapsing into UMI consensus sequences were performed with MIGEC, and V(D)J alignment was carried out with MiXCR. Clonotypes responding to the vaccine were identified with edgeR on replicate PBMC samples, with the criteria of FDR below 0.01 and a log2 fold change above 5 up to day 15. Bulk clonotypes were assigned CD4 or CD8 identity according to which sequenced CD4 or CD8 repertoire held them at higher abundance. The public reads were reprocessed in TCRdb via fastp at Q25 and MiXCR, keeping in-frame beta chains. Each entry is one CDR3 protein sequence, shown with its most common DNA and genes. TCRdb's processing, not the authors' own work, is the source of the V and J calls. The sample table holds roughly 160,000 distinct CDR3 sequences, of which more than 5.5% were seen once. Of the sample, about 2.5% falls within the top ten clones.

In the paper's terms, the treatment or condition label means: live attenuated yellow fever vaccine strain. A standard Ficoll-Paque protocol was used to isolate PBMCs from peripheral blood. CD4 and CD8 T-cell fractions were isolated with Dynabeads CD4 and CD8 positive selection kits. TriZol was used to extract RNA from bulk PBMCs, CD4 and CD8 fractions, and dextramer-positive and dextramer-negative fractions. CDR1 and CDR2 are read off the germline V gene as SGHTA and FQGNSA. The cysteine opens and the phenylalanine closes a CDR3 of 13 amino acids. CDR3 DNA only is kept here, 39 bases in frame from base 1. Relative to germline, V is 4 bases shorter and J is 12 bases shorter, with 18 bases between their ends.

The specimen was CD4+ T cells sorted from PBMCs, collected 5 to 6 days after the first yellow fever vaccination. The V and J genes are TRBV7-2 and TRBJ1-2; TRBD1 is perhaps the D gene, given 5 matching bases. This receptor was obtained from a man in his late teens or twenties who received the YFV17D yellow fever vaccine. The bases read TGTGCCAGCAGCTCCGAAGTCAGAGGGGAGCACACCTTC. Its translation is CASSSEVRGEHTF.